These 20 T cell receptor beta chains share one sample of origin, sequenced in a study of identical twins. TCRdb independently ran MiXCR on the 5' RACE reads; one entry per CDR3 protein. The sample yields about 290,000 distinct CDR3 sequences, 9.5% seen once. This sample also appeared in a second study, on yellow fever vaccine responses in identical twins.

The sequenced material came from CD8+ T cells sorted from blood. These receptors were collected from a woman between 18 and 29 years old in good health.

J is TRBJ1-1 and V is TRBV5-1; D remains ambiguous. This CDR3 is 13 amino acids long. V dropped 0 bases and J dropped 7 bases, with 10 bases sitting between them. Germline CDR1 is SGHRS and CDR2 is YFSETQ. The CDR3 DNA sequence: TGCGCCAGCAGCTTGGAAGGTTTTAATGAAGCTTTCTTT. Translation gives CASSLEGFNEAFF.

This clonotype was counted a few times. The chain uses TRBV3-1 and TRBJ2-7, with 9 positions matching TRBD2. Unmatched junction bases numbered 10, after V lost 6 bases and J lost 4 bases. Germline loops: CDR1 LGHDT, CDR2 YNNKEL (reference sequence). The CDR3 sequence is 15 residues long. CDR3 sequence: CASSWTSDGYYEQYF. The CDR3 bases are TGTGCCAGCAGTTGGACTAGCGATGGCTATTACGAGCAGTACTTC.

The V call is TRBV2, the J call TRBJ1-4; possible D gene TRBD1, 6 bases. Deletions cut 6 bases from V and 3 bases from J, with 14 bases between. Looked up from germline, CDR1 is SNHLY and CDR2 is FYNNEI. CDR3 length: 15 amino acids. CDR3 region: CASRTGAGANEKLFF. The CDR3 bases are TGTGCCAGCAGAACAGGAGCAGGGGCTAATGAAAAACTGTTTTTT.

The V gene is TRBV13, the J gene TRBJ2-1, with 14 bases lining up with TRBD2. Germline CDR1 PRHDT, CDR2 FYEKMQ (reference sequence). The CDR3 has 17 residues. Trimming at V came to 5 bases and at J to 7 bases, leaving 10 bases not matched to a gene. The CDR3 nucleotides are TGTGCCAGCAGCCAGGGACTAGCGGGGGAGCTGGGGAATGAGCAGTTCTTC. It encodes CASSQGLAGELGNEQFF.

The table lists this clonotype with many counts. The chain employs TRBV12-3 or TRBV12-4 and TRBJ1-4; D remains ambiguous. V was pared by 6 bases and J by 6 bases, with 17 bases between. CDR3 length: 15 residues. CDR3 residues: CASSPGVLGHEKLFF. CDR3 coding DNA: TGTGCCAGCAGCCCCGGGGTCTTAGGGCATGAAAAACTGTTTTTT.

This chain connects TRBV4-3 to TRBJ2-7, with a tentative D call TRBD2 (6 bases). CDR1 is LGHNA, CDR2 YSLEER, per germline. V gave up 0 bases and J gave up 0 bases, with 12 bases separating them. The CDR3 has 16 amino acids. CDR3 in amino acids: CASSQDRGTRSYEQYF. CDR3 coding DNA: TGCGCCAGCAGCCAAGATCGGGGGACCCGCTCCTACGAGCAGTACTTC.

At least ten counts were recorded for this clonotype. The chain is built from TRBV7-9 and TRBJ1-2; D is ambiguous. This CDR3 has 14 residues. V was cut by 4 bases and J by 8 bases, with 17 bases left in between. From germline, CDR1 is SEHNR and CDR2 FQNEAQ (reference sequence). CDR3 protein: CASSSTQSKAGYTF. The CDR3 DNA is TGTGCCAGCAGCTCAACACAGTCAAAGGCGGGCTACACCTTC.

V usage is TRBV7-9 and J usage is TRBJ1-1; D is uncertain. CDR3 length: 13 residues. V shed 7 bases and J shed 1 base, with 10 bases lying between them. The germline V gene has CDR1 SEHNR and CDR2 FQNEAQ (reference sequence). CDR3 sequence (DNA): TGTGCCAGCACCCCCGCAGGGAACACTGAAGCTTTCTTT. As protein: CASTPAGNTEAFF. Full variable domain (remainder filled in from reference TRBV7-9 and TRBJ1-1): DTGVSQNPRHKITKRGQNVTFRCDPISEHNRLYWYRQTLGQGPEFLTYFQNEAQLEKSRLLSDRFSAERPKGSFSTLEIQRTEQGDSAMYLCASTPAGNTEAFFGQGTRLTVV.

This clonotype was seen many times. The CDR3 spells CASSLLGFWRLADTQYF. DNA for the CDR3: TGTGCCAGCAGTTTATTGGGTTTTTGGAGACTAGCCGATACGCAGTATTTT. V and J are TRBV27 and TRBJ2-3; TRBD2 aligns across 7 bases. Germline V CDR1 and CDR2: MNHEY, SMNVEV (reference sequence). The CDR3 totals 17 residues. V lost 1 base and J lost 6; bases outside the gene matches: 13.

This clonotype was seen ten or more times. The CDR3 region has the DNA TGTGCCAGCAGCCAAGTGACTAGCGGGGGGTCCTACGAGCAGTACTTC. Protein: CASSQVTSGGSYEQYF. J is TRBJ2-7 and V is TRBV3-1, with 13 bases aligning to TRBD2. The V gene's germline CDR1 is LGHDT and CDR2 YNNKEL (reference sequence). V was pared by 1 base and J by 1 base, with 1 base of the junction left unmatched. This CDR3 is built from 16 residues.

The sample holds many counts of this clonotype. The CDR3 here is CASSQGAGNQPQHF. DNA for the CDR3: TGTGCCAGCAGTCAGGGGGCGGGCAATCAGCCCCAGCATTTT. The V call is TRBV27, the J call TRBJ1-5; 8 bases line up with TRBD1. This CDR3 contains 14 residues. The ends lost 5 bases at V and 2 bases at J; junction bases unmatched: 2. Germline V CDR1 and CDR2: MNHEY, SMNVEV (reference sequence).

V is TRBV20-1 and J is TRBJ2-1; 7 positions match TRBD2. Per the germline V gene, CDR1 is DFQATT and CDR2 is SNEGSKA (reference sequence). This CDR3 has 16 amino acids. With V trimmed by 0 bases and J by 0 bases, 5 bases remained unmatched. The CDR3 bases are TGCAGTGCTAGAGATGGGGGGGGGAGCTCCTACAATGAGCAGTTCTTC. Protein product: CSARDGGGSSYNEQFF.

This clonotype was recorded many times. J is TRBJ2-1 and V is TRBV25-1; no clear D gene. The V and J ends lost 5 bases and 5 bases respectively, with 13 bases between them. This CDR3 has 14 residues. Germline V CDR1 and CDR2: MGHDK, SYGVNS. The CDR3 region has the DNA TGTGCCAGCAGTTTTAGTCTACGGGACAATGAGCAGTTCTTC. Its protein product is CASSFSLRDNEQFF.

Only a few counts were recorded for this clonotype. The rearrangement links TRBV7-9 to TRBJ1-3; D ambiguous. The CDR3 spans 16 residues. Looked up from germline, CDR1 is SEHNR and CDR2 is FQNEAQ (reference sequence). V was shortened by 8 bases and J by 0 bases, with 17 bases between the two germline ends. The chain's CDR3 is CASEHRSTVSGNTIYF. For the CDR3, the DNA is TGTGCCAGCGAGCACCGATCGACGGTCTCTGGAAACACCATATATTTT.

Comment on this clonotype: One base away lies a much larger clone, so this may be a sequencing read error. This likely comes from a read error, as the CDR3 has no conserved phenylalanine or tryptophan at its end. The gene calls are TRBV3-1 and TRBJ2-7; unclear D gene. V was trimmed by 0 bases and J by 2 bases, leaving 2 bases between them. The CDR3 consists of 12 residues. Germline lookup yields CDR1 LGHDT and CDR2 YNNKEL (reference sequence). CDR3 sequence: CASSQDPYEQYL. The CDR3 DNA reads TGTGCCAGCAGCCAAGACCCCTACGAGCAGTACTTA.

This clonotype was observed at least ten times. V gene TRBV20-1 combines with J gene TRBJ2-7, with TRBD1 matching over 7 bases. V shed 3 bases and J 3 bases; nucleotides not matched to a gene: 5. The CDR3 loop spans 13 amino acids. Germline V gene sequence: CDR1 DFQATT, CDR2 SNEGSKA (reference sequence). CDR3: CSARGTDFYEQYF. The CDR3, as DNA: TGCAGTGCTAGGGGGACAGATTTCTACGAGCAGTACTTC.

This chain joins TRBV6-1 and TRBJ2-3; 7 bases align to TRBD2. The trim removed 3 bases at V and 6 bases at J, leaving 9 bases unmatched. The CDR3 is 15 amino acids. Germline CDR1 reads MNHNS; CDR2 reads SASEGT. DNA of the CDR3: TGTGCCAGCAGTGAGAAGCGGGGCCTCCCGGATACGCAGTATTTT. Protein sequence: CASSEKRGLPDTQYF.

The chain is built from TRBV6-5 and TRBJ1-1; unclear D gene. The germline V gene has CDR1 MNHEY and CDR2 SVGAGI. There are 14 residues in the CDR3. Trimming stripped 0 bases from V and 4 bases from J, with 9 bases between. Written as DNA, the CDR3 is TGTGCCAGCAGTTACTCGTTAGGGATCACTGAAGCTTTCTTT. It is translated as CASSYSLGITEAFF.

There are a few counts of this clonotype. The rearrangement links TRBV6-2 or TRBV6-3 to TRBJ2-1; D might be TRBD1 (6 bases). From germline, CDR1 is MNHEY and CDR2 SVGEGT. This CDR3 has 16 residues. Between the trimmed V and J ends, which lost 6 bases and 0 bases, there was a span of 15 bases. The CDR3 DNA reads TGTGCCAGCAGACGCTACAGGGAAAGCTCCTACAATGAGCAGTTCTTC. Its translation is CASRRYRESSYNEQFF.

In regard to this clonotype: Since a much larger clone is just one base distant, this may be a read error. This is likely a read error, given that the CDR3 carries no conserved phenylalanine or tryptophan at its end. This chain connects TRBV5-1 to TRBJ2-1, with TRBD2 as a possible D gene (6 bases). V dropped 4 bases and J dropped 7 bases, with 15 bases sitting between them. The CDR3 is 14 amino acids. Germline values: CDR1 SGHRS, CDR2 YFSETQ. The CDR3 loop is CASSMTGTPNEQFY. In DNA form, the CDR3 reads TGCGCCAGCAGCATGACCGGGACTCCGAATGAGCAGTTCTAC.